What follows is one T cell receptor beta chain and its context. The antigen is undetermined. The tumor samples were collected prior to definitive surgery or chemotherapy. The data were obtained in a study of high-grade serous ovarian cancer treatment subgroups. This table comes from immunoSEQ multiplex PCR, and its TCRdb copy is limited to in-frame clones, with some not included. The sample records about 2,000 clones, about 81% being singletons. The V gene's germline CDR1 is MNHEY and CDR2 SMNVEV (reference sequence). The CDR3 contains 14 residues. Germline trimming cut 2 bases from V and 5 bases from J; bases unmatched to any gene: 5. Points from the study as a whole: Tumors within one patient showed repertoire similarity of about 0.11 to 0.85.

This receptor was taken from a human donor with high-grade serous ovarian cancer. Sequences were obtained from tumor tissue. V is TRBV27 and J is TRBJ1-2; TRBD1 matches at 7 bases. The CDR3 loop is CASSLGGQTYGYTF. The CDR3 region has the DNA TGTGCCAGCAGTTTAGGGGGACAGACATATGGCTACACCTTC.